Sequencing of this TCR beta chain was carried out in a study of cytomegalovirus exposure and HLA in healthy donors. Whole-study findings and limits: A later analysis linked roughly 17,000 TCR beta sequences to HLA alleles at 0.05 false discovery rate.

This CDR3 is built from 11 residues. The V gene's germline CDR1 is SGHTA and CDR2 FQGNSA. Trimming left V 1 base short and J 9 bases short, with 7 bases between. Use of 60 Vbeta and 13 Jbeta primers characterized the PCR. Repertoires were generated with immunoSEQ multiplex PCR, while TCRdb's copy carries only in-frame clones and drops some. The table has under 200,000 clones, 81% seen once. Concerning this clone itself: Its antigen is not known.

The chain uses TRBV7-2 and TRBJ2-7; no firm D call. This clonotype originated in a woman aged 18-29 years in good health and CMV-seronegative. The material sequenced was PBMCs. In DNA, the CDR3 is TGTGCCAGCAGCTTAGGGCAAAGGCAGTACTTC. Protein sequence: CASSLGQRQYF.